A single sample is the source of the 9 T cell receptor beta chains below, sequenced in a study of glioma-infiltrating T cells after dendritic cell vaccination. This table comes from immunoSEQ multiplex PCR, and its TCRdb copy is limited to in-frame clones, with some not included. The table includes under 70,000 clones, more than 75% detected once. This sample comprised blood, obtained before dendritic cell vaccination. The receptors originated from a human donor with glioblastoma.

The chain carries TRBV5-4 and TRBJ2-1; perhaps TRBD2 as D (6 bases). This CDR3 has 14 residues. Per germline, CDR1 SGHNT and CDR2 YYREEE (reference sequence). With 4 bases removed from V and 5 bases from J, the gap between germline ends came to 13 bases. The DNA of the CDR3 is TGTGCCAGCAGCGAACTAGCTGGGAACAATGAGCAGTTCTTC. Translated: CASSELAGNNEQFF. The whole variable domain, remainder taken from reference TRBV5-4 and TRBJ2-1, is ETGVTQSPTHLIKTRGQQVTLRCSSQSGHNTVSWYQQALGQGPQFIFQYYREEENGRGNFPPRFSGLQFPNYSSELNVNALELDDSALYLCASSELAGNNEQFFGPGTRLTVL.

In its sample, this clone was seen once. The chain's CDR3 is CASSPQGARVSEQFF. As DNA, the CDR3 is TGTGCCAGCAGCCCTCAGGGGGCGAGGGTCAGTGAGCAGTTCTTC. The chain uses TRBV5-4 and TRBJ2-1, with 8 nucleotides matching TRBD1. The length of the CDR3 is 15 residues. Germline lookup yields CDR1 SGHNT and CDR2 YYREEE (reference sequence). Unmatched junction bases numbered 12, after V lost 4 bases and J lost 9 bases.

The chain carries TRBV2 and TRBJ2-2; TRBD1 matches 8 bases. Trimming removed 5 bases from V and 1 base from J; junction bases left unmatched: 6. This CDR3 comprises 16 residues. Germline CDR1 SNHLY, CDR2 FYNNEI. CDR3 sequence: CASSLDRGRNTGELFF. The CDR3 DNA reads TGTGCCAGCAGTCTAGACAGGGGAAGGAACACCGGGGAGCTGTTTTTT.

The genes are TRBV18 and TRBJ2-7, with 14 bases identical to TRBD2. CDR1 is KGHSH, CDR2 LQKENI, per germline. The CDR3 sequence is 17 residues long. The J segment lost 3 bases and the V segment lost 3 bases, leaving 7 bases of the junction unmatched. The DNA of the CDR3 is TGTGCCAGCTCACCGTCCTCGGGGACTAGCGGGGGCTACGAGCAGTACTTC. This sequence encodes CASSPSSGTSGGYEQYF.

On this clone itself: The junction does not match germline at one end; this may be a read error. This sample also contains other DNA sequences that code for the same CDR3. The V gene is TRBV15, the J gene TRBJ1-1; a possible D gene is TRBD1 (5 bases). This CDR3 is built from 16 residues. Germline V gene sequence: CDR1 LNHNV, CDR2 YYDKDF (reference sequence). CDR3 residues: CATSRDWNRLNTEAFF. The CDR3 nucleotides read TGTGCCACCAGCAGAGATTGGAACAGGTTGAACACTGAAGCTTTCTTC.

This chain links TRBV2 with TRBJ2-3; D is ambiguous. The CDR3 contains 12 residues. Germline assignment: CDR1 SNHLY and CDR2 FYNNEI. The V end lost 6 bases, the J end lost 0 bases, and 4 bases lay between the germline ends. CDR3 sequence reads: CASRESTDTQYF. The CDR3 DNA reads TGTGCCAGCAGGGAGAGCACAGATACGCAGTATTTT.

J is TRBJ2-5 and V is TRBV7-8; the D is unclear. Trimming left V 2 bases short and J 1 base short, with 8 bases between. The CDR3 has 14 residues. Germline V gene data show CDR1 as SGHVS and CDR2 as FQNEAQ. DNA of the CDR3: TGTGCCAGCAGCTTATTTAACTCCCAAGAGACCCAGTACTTC. It is translated as CASSLFNSQETQYF.

The CDR3 here is CASSRMEGYEQYF. The DNA of the CDR3 is TGTGCCAGCAGTCGGATGGAGGGCTACGAGCAGTACTTC. The chain carries TRBV28 and TRBJ2-7, with D perhaps matching TRBD2 (6 bases). CDR1 is MDHEN, CDR2 SYDVKM, per germline. Trimming left V 5 bases short and J 3 bases short, with 11 bases between. The CDR3 runs to 13 residues.

The chain recombines TRBV29-1 with TRBJ2-2; D remains ambiguous. With 1 base removed from V and 6 bases from J, the gap between germline ends came to 9 bases. The germline gives CDR1 SQVTM, CDR2 ANQGSEA. The CDR3 spans 13 residues. The CDR3 nucleotides read TGCAGCGTTGAAGTCTGGGCCGCCGGGGAGCTGTTTTTT. Translated, it gives CSVEVWAAGELFF.